A single T cell receptor beta chain is shown here with its context. Antigen unknown. PCR used 60 Vbeta primers and 13 Jbeta primers. Profiled with immunoSEQ multiplex PCR; TCRdb holds only in-frame clones, not every one. The profile shows hundreds of thousands of clones, approximately 70% of them singletons. CDR3 length equals 12 residues. Germline CDR1 reads KGHSH; CDR2 reads LQKENI. This entry belongs to a study of cytomegalovirus exposure and HLA in healthy donors. Whole-study findings and limits: Associated with cytomegalovirus, according to the listing, were 150 to 200 TCR beta chains.

V is TRBV18 and J is TRBJ2-5, with D maybe TRBD1 (5 bases). Gene TRBJ2-7 matches the end of the DNA better, so the J call may be wrong. The sample comprised PBMCs. The receptor's source is a man in his forties in good health and CMV-seropositive. The CDR3 DNA sequence: TGTGCCAGCTCACCAGGGCAGGGCGAGCAGTACTTC. Its translation: CASSPGQGEQYF.